This T cell receptor beta chain is drawn from a study of response to subunit inactivated influenza vaccine (dated by TCRdb to about 2018). Concerning the study at large: Deep quantitative T cell receptor repertoire profiling was used in the study to track responses to a trivalent subunit inactivated influenza vaccine.

About this clonotype: The target of this receptor is not known. One base away there is no much larger clone; base qualities are not given.

Receptor libraries were prepared by RT-PCR. The listed sequencing device is Illumina HiSeq 2500. TCRdb ran its own pipeline on the public reads, namely fastp trimming at Q25 and MiXCR clone calling, and kept in-frame beta chains. Records with the same CDR3 protein are collapsed into one entry carrying the most frequent genes and DNA. The sample profile shows around 570,000 distinct CDR3 sequences; about 11% of them were found once. The ten largest clones add up to more than 9.5% of the sample. Spanning cysteine to phenylalanine, the CDR3 consists of 15 amino acids. Only the CDR3 portion is preserved as DNA: 45 bases, with reading frame beginning at the first base. V and J are trimmed by 4 bases and 5 bases, and the gene matches miss 9 bases of the junction. CDR1 MNHEY and CDR2 SMNVEV are derived from the germline V gene (reference sequence). Here is what the overall study found, with its caveats: It was suggested by the authors that each seasonal influenza vaccination may recruit only a limited number of new T cells.

These same records also appear under a second study, on T cells expressing NK-cell markers. As the second paper documents: The TCR beta cDNA libraries were made using 5'RACE template switching, a step that added both a universal primer site and unique molecular identifiers. TCR beta-chain repertoires were profiled in sorted CD3+CD56+NKG2C+, CD3+CD56+NKG2C- and CD3+CD56-NKG2C+ T-cell subsets from about 8 donors. Of the eight sequenced donors, seven were found to be HCMV-seropositive and one was found to be HCMV-seronegative. To restrict sorting to alphabetaTCR-expressing T cells, an anti-gammadeltaTCR antibody was added in several experiments. In roughly six donors, the dominant CD3+CD56+NKG2C+ clonotypes ranked among the top 10 CD8+ clonotypes, making up roughly 1.0-8% of CD8+ T cells. Those dominant clonotypes were again the most abundant among CD3+CD56-NKG2C+ cells in a few donors, at roughly 28.3-60.1%. Whether the expanded NKG2C-expressing T cell clones were specific for HCMV antigens was left unclear. The eight sequenced donors were randomly selected healthy volunteers, three men and five women. HCMV serostatus was determined by detecting HCMV-specific IgG in serum with a commercial ELISA kit. Ficoll density gradient centrifugation was used to isolate peripheral blood mononuclear cells from blood. For about 6 donors, bulk peripheral blood T-cell repertoires were additionally sequenced from unsorted PBMC. cDNA synthesis was primed from the TCR beta constant segment and was followed by two successive PCR amplification steps. Illumina HiSeq 2000/2500, MiSeq or NextSeq was used to sequence libraries as 2 x 150 bp reads. Reads were demultiplexed and grouped by UMI with MIGEC, and clonotypes were assembled and quantified with MiTCR. To exclude erroneous sequences, any TCR cDNA sequence not supported by at least two reads was discarded. The tcR package was used for downstream repertoire analysis, and clonotypes were matched between fractions using CDR3 nucleotide sequence together with V segment. VDJmatch was used to annotate antigen specificity against VDJdb, with one amino acid substitution in CDR3 allowed.

The sequence joins TRBV27 to TRBJ2-7, with TRBD2 identical over 9 junction bases. This receptor was obtained from a man aged 45 to 65 who received an inactivated influenza vaccine. Donor details come from another sample of the same person, matched by shared clones. Sequenced here: PBMCs from blood, sampled on the day of vaccination. The nucleotides read TGTGCCAGCAGTTGGGGGAGCGGGGGGTCCCACGAGCAGTACTTC. It codes for CASSWGSGGSHEQYF.